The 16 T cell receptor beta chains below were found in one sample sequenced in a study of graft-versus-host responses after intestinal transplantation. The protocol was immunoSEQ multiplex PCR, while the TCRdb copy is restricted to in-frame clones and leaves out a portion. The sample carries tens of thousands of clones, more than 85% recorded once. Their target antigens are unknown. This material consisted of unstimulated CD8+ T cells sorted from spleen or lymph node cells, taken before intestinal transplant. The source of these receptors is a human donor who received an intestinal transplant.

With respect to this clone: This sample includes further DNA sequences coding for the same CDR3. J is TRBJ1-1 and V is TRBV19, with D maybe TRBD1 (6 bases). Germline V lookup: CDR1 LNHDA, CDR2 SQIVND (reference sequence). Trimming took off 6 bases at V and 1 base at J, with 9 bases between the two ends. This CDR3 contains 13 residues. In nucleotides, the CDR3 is TGTGCCAGTAGCCTGACAGGGAACACTGAAGCTTTCTTT. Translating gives CASSLTGNTEAFF.

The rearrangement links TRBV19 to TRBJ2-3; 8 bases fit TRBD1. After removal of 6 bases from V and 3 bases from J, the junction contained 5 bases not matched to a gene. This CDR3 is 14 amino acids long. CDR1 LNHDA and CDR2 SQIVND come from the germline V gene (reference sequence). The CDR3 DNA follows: TGTGCCAGTAGAAACAGGGGGATGACAGATACGCAGTATTTT. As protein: CASRNRGMTDTQYF.

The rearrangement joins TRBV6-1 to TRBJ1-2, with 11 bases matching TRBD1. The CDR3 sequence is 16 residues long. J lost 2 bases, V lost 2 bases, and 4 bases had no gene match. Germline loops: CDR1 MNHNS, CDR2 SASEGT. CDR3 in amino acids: CASSEWGTGGNYGYTF. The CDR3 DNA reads TGTGCCAGCAGTGAATGGGGGACAGGGGGAAACTATGGCTACACCTTC.

Written as DNA, the CDR3 is TGTGCCAGCAGCTTATCGCGGGGGACAGGGCGAGAGCAGTTCTTC. This translates into CASSLSRGTGREQFF. The chain recombines TRBV11-2 with TRBJ2-1; TRBD1 aligns across 9 bases. This CDR3 contains 15 residues. Germline V CDR1 and CDR2: SGHAT, FQNNGV. J lost 10 bases, V lost 2 bases, and 9 bases had no gene match.

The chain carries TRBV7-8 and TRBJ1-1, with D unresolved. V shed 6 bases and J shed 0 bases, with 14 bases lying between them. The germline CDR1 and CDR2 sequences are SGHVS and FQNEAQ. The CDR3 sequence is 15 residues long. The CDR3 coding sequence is TGTGCCAGCAGTCCTCCCGGTCCCATGAACACTGAAGCTTTCTTT. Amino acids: CASSPPGPMNTEAFF. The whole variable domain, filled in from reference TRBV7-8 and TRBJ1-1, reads GAGVSQSPRYKVAKRGQDVALRCDPISGHVSLFWYQQALGQGPEFLTYFQNEAQLDKSGLPSDRFFAERPEGSVSTLKIQRTQQEDSAVYLCASSPPGPMNTEAFFGQGTRLTVV.

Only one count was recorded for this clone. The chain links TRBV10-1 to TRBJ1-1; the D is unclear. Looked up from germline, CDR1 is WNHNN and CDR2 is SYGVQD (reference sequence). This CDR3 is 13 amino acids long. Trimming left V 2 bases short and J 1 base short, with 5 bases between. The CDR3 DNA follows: TGCGCCAGCAGTGAGAAGCAGAACACTGAAGCTTTCTTT. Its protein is CASSEKQNTEAFF.

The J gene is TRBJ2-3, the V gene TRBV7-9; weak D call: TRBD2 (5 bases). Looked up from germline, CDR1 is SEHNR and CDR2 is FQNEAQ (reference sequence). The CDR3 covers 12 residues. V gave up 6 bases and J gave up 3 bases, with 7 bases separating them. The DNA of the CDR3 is TGTGCCAGCAGAGGAGGAACAGATACGCAGTATTTT. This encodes CASRGGTDTQYF.

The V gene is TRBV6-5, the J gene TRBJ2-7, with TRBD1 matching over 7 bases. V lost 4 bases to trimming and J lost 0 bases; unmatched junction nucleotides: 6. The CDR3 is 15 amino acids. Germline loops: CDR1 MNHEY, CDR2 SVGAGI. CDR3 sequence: CASSWGRGNSYEQYF. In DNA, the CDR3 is TGTGCCAGCAGTTGGGGCAGGGGGAACTCCTACGAGCAGTACTTC.

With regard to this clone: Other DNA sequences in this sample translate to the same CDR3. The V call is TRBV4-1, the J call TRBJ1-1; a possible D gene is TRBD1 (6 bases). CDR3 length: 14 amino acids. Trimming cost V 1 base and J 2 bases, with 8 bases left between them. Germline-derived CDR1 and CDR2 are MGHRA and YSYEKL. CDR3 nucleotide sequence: TGCGCCAGCAGCCAAGTAGGGGGAAACACTGAAGCTTTCTTT. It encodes CASSQVGGNTEAFF.

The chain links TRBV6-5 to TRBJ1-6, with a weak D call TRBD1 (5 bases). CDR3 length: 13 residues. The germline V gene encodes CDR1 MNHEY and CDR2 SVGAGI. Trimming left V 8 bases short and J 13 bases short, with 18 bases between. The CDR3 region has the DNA TGTGCCAGCGGACAAACAGTACCTGTGCCCCTCCACTTT. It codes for CASGQTVPVPLHF.

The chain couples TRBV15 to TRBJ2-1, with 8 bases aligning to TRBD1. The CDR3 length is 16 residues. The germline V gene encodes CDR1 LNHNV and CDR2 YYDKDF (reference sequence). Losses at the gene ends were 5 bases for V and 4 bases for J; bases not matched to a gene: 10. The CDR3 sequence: CATSHPDRGAYNEQFF. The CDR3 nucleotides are TGTGCCACCAGCCATCCAGACAGGGGCGCATACAATGAGCAGTTCTTC.

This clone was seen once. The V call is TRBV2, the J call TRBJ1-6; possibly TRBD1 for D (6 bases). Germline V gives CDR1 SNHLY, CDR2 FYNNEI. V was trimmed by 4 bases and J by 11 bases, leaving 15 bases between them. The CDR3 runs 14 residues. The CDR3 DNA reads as TGTGCCAGCAGTGGTATGGGGCAGGGGACACCCCTCCACTTT. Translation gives CASSGMGQGTPLHF.

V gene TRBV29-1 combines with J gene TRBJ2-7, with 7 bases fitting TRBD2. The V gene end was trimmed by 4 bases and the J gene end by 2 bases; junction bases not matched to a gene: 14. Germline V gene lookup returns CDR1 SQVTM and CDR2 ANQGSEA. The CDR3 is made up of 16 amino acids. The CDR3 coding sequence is TGCAGCGTTGGCTCCAGCGGGAAAACCCCTCCCTACGAGCAGTACTTC. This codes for CSVGSSGKTPPYEQYF.

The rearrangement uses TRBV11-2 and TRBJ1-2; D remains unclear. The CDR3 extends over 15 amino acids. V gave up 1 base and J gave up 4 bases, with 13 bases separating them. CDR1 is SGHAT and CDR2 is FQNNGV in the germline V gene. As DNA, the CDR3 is TGTGCCAGCAGCTTAGGTCTCGGGGAGGGCTATGGCTACACCTTC. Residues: CASSLGLGEGYGYTF.

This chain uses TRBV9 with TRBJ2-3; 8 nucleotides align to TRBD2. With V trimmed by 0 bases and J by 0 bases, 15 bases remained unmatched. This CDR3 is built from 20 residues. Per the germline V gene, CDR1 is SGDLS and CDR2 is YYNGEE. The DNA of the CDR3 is TGTGCCAGCAGCGTAGCTGAGCGGGGGCCATATTCTTCTAGCACAGATACGCAGTATTTT. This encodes CASSVAERGPYSSSTDTQYF.

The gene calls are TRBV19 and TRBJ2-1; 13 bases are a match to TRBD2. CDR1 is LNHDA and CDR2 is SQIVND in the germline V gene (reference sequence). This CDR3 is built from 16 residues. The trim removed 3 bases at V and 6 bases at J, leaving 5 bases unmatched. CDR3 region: CASSIPTSGGANEQFF. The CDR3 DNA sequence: TGTGCCAGTAGTATCCCAACTAGCGGGGGGGCCAATGAGCAGTTCTTC. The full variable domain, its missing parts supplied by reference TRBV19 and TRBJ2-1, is DGGITQSPKYLFRKEGQNVTLSCEQNLNHDAMYWYRQDPGQGLRLIYYSQIVNDFQKGDIAEGYSVSREKKESFPLTVTSAQKNPTAFYLCASSIPTSGGANEQFFGPGTRLTVL.